The clone carrying this T cell receptor beta chain has only a few counts. Trimming took 5 bases from V and 0 from J; bases not matched to a gene: 11. The CDR3 runs 17 residues. Germline assignment: CDR1 LNHDA and CDR2 SQIVND (reference sequence). The data stem from a study of blood T cell repertoires in COVID-19. Study-wide background: Nucleic acid was either cDNA or gDNA, and it came from T cells, B-cell-depleted T cells, or PBMCs.

In the authors' workflow: Scientists estimated how many nucleated cells there were by amplifying reference gene primers. Generated by immunoSEQ multiplex PCR, the TCRdb table keeps only in-frame clones and is missing some. V, J and clone size reflect that table, while D and trimming were determined from the DNA. The sample carries roughly 120,000 clones, about two thirds recorded once. This clonotype was sampled from a human donor with acute or convalescent COVID-19. The donor label of this sample is uncertain. The chain recombines TRBV19 with TRBJ1-1; 8 nucleotides agree with TRBD1. The sequencing sample was made of peripheral blood. For the CDR3, the DNA is TGTGCCAGTAGTCCTCCTCCGTGGACAGGGATGAACACTGAAGCTTTCTTT. It specifies CASSPPPWTGMNTEAFF.